This T cell receptor beta chain was documented in a study of human T cells and chemical hapten exposure. Study summary: The variation in per-sample TCR yields arose mainly from small differences in pooled library volumes.

This clonotype has just a few counts. Germline CDR1 MNHNY, CDR2 SVGAGI (reference sequence). The CDR3 sequence is 17 residues long. V lost 6 bases, J lost 5 bases, and 10 bases stayed unmatched. As for time point: healthy volunteer bleed at 2 weeks. Extraction yielded total RNA from whole blood (unfractionated). Original handling: Sample TCR counts, which ranged from roughly 20,000 to 750,000, had a median of roughly 99,000. One entry per CDR3 protein results from TCRdb running MiXCR on the RACE reads. The authors' filters were not applied to this entry. The profile covers roughly 120,000 distinct CDR3 sequences, with approximately 9.5% appearing a single time and about 2% taken by the ten largest.

The receptor was isolated from a male donor in good health. Some clones in this sample may be carry-over from other donors' samples. What was sequenced was whole blood. The chain couples TRBV6-6 to TRBJ2-2, with TRBD1 matching 12 bases. Here the CDR3 reads CASRPPGQGAVTGELFF. CDR3 coding DNA: TGTGCCAGCAGACCTCCGGGACAGGGGGCTGTTACCGGGGAGCTGTTTTTT.